These T cell receptor beta chains were read from a single sample in a study of molecular identifiers for immune sequencing clone quantification. Using its own MiXCR run on the PCR reads, TCRdb lists one record per CDR3 protein. Among approximately 500,000 distinct CDR3 sequences, about a quarter were seen once, and the ten largest hold 0.7% to 0.9%. Sequences were obtained from naive CD8+ T cells from blood, with Jurkat cell RNA spiked in. The receptors shown here come from a human donor in good health. Some libraries in this study had Jurkat cell RNA spiked in. Both conserved end residues are trimmed from each CDR3. Size is stated for part of the rows, as once, few or many counts, or as a class when the clone is expanded.

abundance: many; v_gene: TRBV6-5; j_gene: TRBJ2-7; CDR3aa: ASSYSAGGREQY
abundance: few; v_gene: TRBV19; j_gene: TRBJ1-5; CDR3aa: ASSEQGTGNQPQH
abundance: -; v_gene: TRBV30; j_gene: TRBJ1-5; CDR3aa: AWSFGTHSNQPQH
abundance: -; v_gene: TRBV27; j_gene: TRBJ2-3; CDR3aa: ASSLSIRDTQY
abundance: -; v_gene: TRBV4-3; j_gene: TRBJ2-2; CDR3aa: ASSQDLQGGAGELF
abundance: -; v_gene: TRBV14; j_gene: TRBJ1-2; CDR3aa: ASSPTGGPFYGYT
abundance: -; v_gene: TRBV3-1; j_gene: TRBJ2-7; CDR3aa: TSSHAGPPYEQY
abundance: many; v_gene: TRBV11-2; j_gene: TRBJ1-1; CDR3aa: ASSLVRTSTEAF
abundance: many; v_gene: TRBV6-5; j_gene: TRBJ1-1; CDR3aa: ASSYSVGTEAF
abundance: -; v_gene: TRBV7-6; j_gene: TRBJ2-7; CDR3aa: ASSFKGQNEQY
abundance: -; v_gene: TRBV20-1; j_gene: TRBJ2-5; CDR3aa: RAPDRAKETQY
abundance: few; v_gene: TRBV6-6; j_gene: TRBJ2-5; CDR3aa: ASSLEDRQETQY
abundance: once; v_gene: TRBV5-1; j_gene: TRBJ1-3; CDR3aa: FSSLGTGNTIY
abundance: many; v_gene: TRBV30; j_gene: TRBJ2-7; CDR3aa: AWTPRPTTTYEQY
abundance: few; v_gene: TRBV6-2/TRBV6-3; j_gene: TRBJ1-1; CDR3aa: ASMLGTEAF
abundance: many; v_gene: TRBV29-1; j_gene: TRBJ2-2; CDR3aa: SVDPNTGELF
abundance: -; v_gene: TRBV27; j_gene: TRBJ2-1; CDR3aa: ASSLLDPTGGNEQF
abundance: -; v_gene: TRBV4-2; j_gene: TRBJ1-6; CDR3aa: ASSQDPVTSSYNSPLH
abundance: -; v_gene: TRBV7-6; j_gene: TRBJ2-7; CDR3aa: ASSLYTAGGAAYEQY
abundance: few; v_gene: TRBV10-1; j_gene: TRBJ1-1; CDR3aa: ASSEFPGPTEAF
abundance: -; v_gene: TRBV15; j_gene: TRBJ1-5; CDR3aa: AAGTADSNQPQR
abundance: many; v_gene: TRBV7-2; j_gene: TRBJ1-4; CDR3aa: ASSSSTGFNEKLF
abundance: -; v_gene: TRBV6-1; j_gene: TRBJ2-7; CDR3aa: ASGLWGGYEQY
abundance: few; v_gene: TRBV2; j_gene: TRBJ2-1; CDR3aa: ASNRDSGYNEQF
abundance: many; v_gene: TRBV7-9; j_gene: TRBJ2-2; CDR3aa: ASSLPVGELF
abundance: few; v_gene: TRBV7-9; j_gene: TRBJ1-6; CDR3aa: ASSLALDRGASPLH
abundance: few; v_gene: TRBV3-2; j_gene: TRBJ1-1; CDR3aa: ASSYQGQIYTEAF
abundance: -; v_gene: TRBV12-3/TRBV12-4; j_gene: TRBJ2-3; CDR3aa: ASSFHRAVTDTQY
abundance: once; v_gene: TRBV2; j_gene: TRBJ2-2; CDR3aa: ASSEPKITGELF
abundance: few; v_gene: TRBV24-1; j_gene: TRBJ2-3; CDR3aa: ATSDWRRDDTQY
abundance: -; v_gene: TRBV18; j_gene: TRBJ2-7; CDR3aa: ASSPPSQYEQY
abundance: -; v_gene: TRBV28; j_gene: TRBJ2-7; CDR3aa: ASSLWRWMEEQY
abundance: -; v_gene: TRBV7-9; j_gene: TRBJ1-2; CDR3aa: ASSPTGKPGYGYT
abundance: few; v_gene: TRBV12-3/TRBV12-4; j_gene: TRBJ1-1; CDR3aa: ASSLEGRTEVF
abundance: few; v_gene: TRBV4-1; j_gene: TRBJ2-5; CDR3aa: ASSPFGGPGAETQY
abundance: many; v_gene: TRBV6-2/TRBV6-3; j_gene: TRBJ2-3; CDR3aa: ASSTGQRVVGDTQY
abundance: many; v_gene: TRBV7-9; j_gene: TRBJ1-1; CDR3aa: ASRPRGQGVGTEAF